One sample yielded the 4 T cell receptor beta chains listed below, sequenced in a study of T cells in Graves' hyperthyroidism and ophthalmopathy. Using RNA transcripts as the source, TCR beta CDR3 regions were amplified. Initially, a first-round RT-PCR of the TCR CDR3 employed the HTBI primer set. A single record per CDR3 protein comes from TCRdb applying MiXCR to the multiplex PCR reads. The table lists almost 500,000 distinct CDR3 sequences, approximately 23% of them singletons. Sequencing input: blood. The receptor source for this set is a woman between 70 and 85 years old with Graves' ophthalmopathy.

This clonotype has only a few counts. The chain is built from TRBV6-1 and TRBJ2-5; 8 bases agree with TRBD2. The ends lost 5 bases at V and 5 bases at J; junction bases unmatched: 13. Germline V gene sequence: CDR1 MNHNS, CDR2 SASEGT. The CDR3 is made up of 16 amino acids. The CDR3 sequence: CASSLTGLEGRETQYF. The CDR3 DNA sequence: TGTGCCAGCAGTCTTACGGGACTAGAGGGTCGGGAGACCCAGTACTTC.

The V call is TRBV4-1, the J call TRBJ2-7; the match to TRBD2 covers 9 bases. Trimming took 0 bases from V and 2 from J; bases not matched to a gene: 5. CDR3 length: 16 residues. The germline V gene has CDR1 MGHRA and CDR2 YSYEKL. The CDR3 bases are TGCGCCAGCAGCCAAGATCCGGCTAGCGGGGCCTACGAGCAGTACTTC. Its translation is CASSQDPASGAYEQYF.

The chain's CDR3 is CASRPPGRSSYEQYF. The CDR3 DNA sequence: TGTGCCAGCAGGCCCCCGGGACGGAGCTCCTACGAGCAGTACTTC. The chain joins TRBV27 to TRBJ2-7; D possibly uses TRBD1 or TRBD2 (5 bases each). In germline, CDR1 is MNHEY, CDR2 SMNVEV (reference sequence). The CDR3 contains 15 residues. Trimming removed 6 bases at V and 0 bases at J, with 15 bases between.

The CDR3 is CASSPGGRSSYNEQFF. In DNA, the CDR3 is TGTGCCAGCAGCCCTGGCGGGCGAAGCTCCTACAATGAGCAGTTCTTC. The chain recombines TRBV11-3 with TRBJ2-1, with a weak D call TRBD2 (5 bases). The CDR3 covers 16 residues. Trimming stripped 5 bases from V and 0 bases from J, with 14 bases between. CDR1 is SGHNT and CDR2 is YENEEA in the germline V gene.